The 22 T cell receptor beta chains below all came from one sample that was sequenced in a study of blood T cell repertoires in COVID-19. The method was immunoSEQ multiplex PCR; TCRdb's version includes in-frame clones alone and lacks a portion of them. The data hold more than 95,000 clones, with around two thirds observed a single time. The sequenced sample was peripheral blood. The receptors stem from a woman in her seventies with acute or convalescent COVID-19.

This clone occurred a few times. The chain carries TRBV28 and TRBJ2-2; 9 bases agree with TRBD2. The CDR3 runs to 17 residues. The germline V gene encodes CDR1 MDHEN and CDR2 SYDVKM. J was trimmed by 1 base and V by 5 bases; bases with no gene match: 8. CDR3 loop: CASSLPEAGGNTGELFF. The CDR3 coding sequence is TGTGCCAGCAGTCTCCCGGAAGCGGGAGGGAACACCGGGGAGCTGTTTTTT.

The V call is TRBV5-6, the J call TRBJ2-5; a weak D match, TRBD2 (6 bases). V dropped 4 bases and J dropped 5 bases, with 18 bases sitting between them. Germline V gene lookup returns CDR1 SGHDT and CDR2 YYEEEE. This CDR3 spans 15 amino acids. The DNA for the CDR3 is TGTGCCAGCAGCCGAAGGACGGGGGTCAGGGAGACCCAGTACTTC. It encodes CASSRRTGVRETQYF.

The V and J genes are TRBV3-1 (or the pseudogene TRBV3-2) and TRBJ2-7, with unresolved D. Germline-derived CDR1 and CDR2 are LGHDT and YNNKEL (reference sequence). V lost 5 bases and J 7 bases, leaving 6 bases between the germline ends. The CDR3 runs 10 residues. The CDR3 region has the DNA TGTGCCAGCAGCTTCCGTGAGCAGTACTTC. Translating it yields CASSFREQYF.

The chain has TRBV7-2 and TRBJ1-1, with 9 bases matching TRBD1. The J segment lost 5 bases and the V segment lost 4 bases, leaving 17 bases of the junction unmatched. The CDR3 length is 18 residues. Germline V gene lookup returns CDR1 SGHTA and CDR2 FQGNSA. In DNA, the CDR3 is TGTGCCAGCAGCTATAGGATCCCGGACAGGGGCCAGGGGACTGAAGCTTTCTTT. Its protein product is CASSYRIPDRGQGTEAFF.

This chain uses TRBV29-1 with TRBJ2-3, with D possibly TRBD1 on 5 matching bases. CDR1 is SQVTM, CDR2 ANQGSEA, per germline. The CDR3 totals 14 residues. Trimming removed 4 bases from V and 2 bases from J, with 13 bases in between. The CDR3: CSVGAGFLTDTQYF. The DNA of the CDR3 is TGCAGCGTTGGGGCAGGGTTTCTCACAGATACGCAGTATTTT.

The chain has TRBV6-2 or TRBV6-3 and TRBJ1-2; no definite D call. This CDR3 is built from 16 residues. Germline V gene sequence: CDR1 MNHEY, CDR2 SVGEGT. Trimming cost V 2 bases and J 0 bases, with 13 bases left between them. In DNA, the CDR3 is TGTGCCAGCAGTTACCGCCCGCGGAGGGCTAACTATGGCTACACCTTC. Amino acids: CASSYRPRRANYGYTF.

A few counts support this clone. This chain connects TRBV6-5 to TRBJ2-7; possibly TRBD1 for D (6 bases). The CDR3 covers 15 residues. Germline V gives CDR1 MNHEY, CDR2 SVGAGI. V gave up 0 bases and J gave up 2 bases, with 11 bases separating them. CDR3 amino acids: CASSYSRTAPYEQYF. CDR3 bases: TGTGCCAGCAGTTACTCCCGGACAGCACCCTACGAGCAGTACTTC.

The chain carries TRBV7-2 and TRBJ1-2; possible D gene TRBD1, 5 bases. Per the germline V gene, CDR1 is SGHTA and CDR2 is FQGNSA. The CDR3 contains 14 residues. V lost 5 bases, J lost 6 bases, and 16 bases lay in between. The CDR3 DNA follows: TGTGCCAGCAGCCTGGGGGGGAGGTCGGATGGCTACACCTTC. Translating it yields CASSLGGRSDGYTF.

The V gene is TRBV7-8, the J gene TRBJ2-7; a weak D match, TRBD2 (5 bases). Germline assignment: CDR1 SGHVS and CDR2 FQNEAQ. V gave up 6 bases and J gave up 1 base, with 7 bases separating them. The CDR3 spans 12 residues. CDR3 sequence reads: CASSRTSYEQYF. The CDR3 nucleotides are TGTGCCAGCAGTCGGACTTCCTACGAGCAGTACTTC.

The chain links TRBV7-2 to TRBJ1-5, with D possibly matching TRBD1 (5 bases). The CDR3 totals 13 residues. From germline, CDR1 is SGHTA and CDR2 FQGNSA. Between the trimmed V and J ends, which lost 7 bases and 4 bases, there was a span of 11 bases. The CDR3, as DNA: TGTGCCAGCAACGGGGGGTGGAATCAGCCCCAGCATTTT. It yields the protein CASNGGWNQPQHF.

The J gene is TRBJ2-3, the V gene TRBV7-2; 8 bases line up with TRBD1. The V segment lost 5 bases and the J segment 5 bases; nucleotides outside the gene matches: 9. This CDR3 spans 15 amino acids. The V gene's germline CDR1 is SGHTA and CDR2 FQGNSA. The chain's CDR3 is CASSTGGQGVDTQYF. The CDR3 bases are TGTGCCAGCAGCACTGGAGGACAGGGTGTAGATACGCAGTATTTT.

V is TRBV11-2 and J is TRBJ2-7, with TRBD2 identical over 7 bases. J was trimmed by 5 bases and V by 3 bases; bases with no gene match: 13. This CDR3 contains 16 residues. Germline V gives CDR1 SGHAT, CDR2 FQNNGV. CDR3 region: CASSFPAGGIRNEQYF. Written as DNA, the CDR3 is TGTGCCAGCAGCTTCCCCGCCGGGGGGATTAGGAACGAGCAGTACTTC.

In nucleotides, the CDR3 is TGTGCCACCAGTGAAGCAGGGGGCGCCTATGGCTACACCTTC. Protein: CATSEAGGAYGYTF. The chain recombines TRBV24-1 with TRBJ1-2, with 8 bases that match TRBD1. The CDR3 totals 14 residues. The junction had 4 bases not matched to a gene; V was cut back by 4 bases and J by 4 bases. Germline V lookup: CDR1 KGHDR, CDR2 SFDVKD.

J is TRBJ1-5 and V is TRBV10-3, with TRBD1 matching 7 bases. The CDR3 spans 14 residues. Trimming took 10 bases from V and 2 from J; bases not matched to a gene: 8. Germline CDR1 ENHRY, CDR2 SYGVKD. This CDR3 reads CATQGVRGNQPQHF. The CDR3 DNA follows: TGTGCCACCCAGGGGGTCAGGGGCAATCAGCCCCAGCATTTT.

The chain uses TRBV5-1 and TRBJ2-1; D is possibly TRBD2 (6 bases). CDR3 length: 12 residues. Germline CDR1 reads SGHRS; CDR2 reads YFSETQ. The V gene lost 6 bases and the J gene lost 7 bases, with 11 bases spanning the gap. The CDR3 sequence is CASKGGTNEQFF. For the CDR3, the DNA is TGCGCCAGCAAAGGAGGGACTAATGAGCAGTTCTTC.

J is TRBJ2-5 and V is TRBV7-9; 8 bases align to TRBD2. The CDR3 has 15 residues. Germline V gives CDR1 SEHNR, CDR2 FQNEAQ (reference sequence). Trimming cost V 3 bases and J 5 bases; bases outside gene matches: 8. For the CDR3, the DNA is TGTGCCAGCAGCTTGAGCCTAGCGGGCGCCGAGACCCAGTACTTC. It specifies CASSLSLAGAETQYF.

The rearrangement uses TRBV9 and TRBJ2-2; D is perhaps TRBD2 (5 bases). The CDR3 length is 15 residues. Germline assignment: CDR1 SGDLS and CDR2 YYNGEE. V dropped 2 bases and J dropped 1 base, with 9 bases sitting between them. CDR3 residues: CASSVEGLNTGELFF. CDR3 in DNA: TGTGCCAGCAGCGTCGAGGGCCTGAACACCGGGGAGCTGTTTTTT.

This chain links TRBV5-4 with TRBJ1-2; no reliable D call. Germline loops: CDR1 SGHNT, CDR2 YYREEE (reference sequence). The CDR3 length is 14 residues. V lost 0 bases, J lost 0 bases, and 6 bases lay in between. CDR3 DNA sequence: TGTGCCAGCAGCTTGGGGGGAGCTAACTATGGCTACACCTTC. It encodes CASSLGGANYGYTF.

CDR3 nucleotides: TGTGCCAGTAGTCCGGAGGACAGCCGCCACTCTGGAAACACCATATATTTT. Encoded protein: CASSPEDSRHSGNTIYF. The gene calls are TRBV19 and TRBJ1-3, with D possibly being TRBD1 (6 bases). V was pared by 5 bases and J by 0 bases, with 17 bases between. The CDR3 totals 17 residues. Germline V CDR1 and CDR2: LNHDA, SQIVND (reference sequence).

V gene TRBV10-3 combines with J gene TRBJ1-2; 8 bases line up with TRBD1. With V trimmed by 7 bases and J by 6 bases, 13 bases remained unmatched. CDR3 size: 15 residues. CDR1 and CDR2 (germline): ENHRY, SYGVKD. The CDR3 protein is CAITRVEDRVHGYTF. The CDR3 nucleotides read TGTGCCATCACCAGGGTGGAGGACAGGGTCCATGGCTACACCTTC.

This clone was seen a handful of times. V is TRBV28 and J is TRBJ1-1; 7 nucleotides align to TRBD1. The CDR3 is 15 amino acids. V trimming: 5 bases; J trimming: 3 bases; junction bases outside the gene matches: 9. Germline assignment: CDR1 MDHEN and CDR2 SYDVKM. CDR3 bases: TGTGCCAGCAGTACAGACAGGGCGATGGACACTGAAGCTTTCTTT. Translation: CASSTDRAMDTEAFF.

CDR3 DNA: TGTGCCAGCAGGGGGACAGGCGACGGAAACACCATATATTTT. Protein product: CASRGTGDGNTIYF. The V call is TRBV28, the J call TRBJ1-3, with 8 bases matching TRBD1. J lost 4 bases, V lost 6 bases, and 5 bases had no gene match. CDR1 is MDHEN and CDR2 is SYDVKM in the germline V gene. The CDR3 totals 14 residues.